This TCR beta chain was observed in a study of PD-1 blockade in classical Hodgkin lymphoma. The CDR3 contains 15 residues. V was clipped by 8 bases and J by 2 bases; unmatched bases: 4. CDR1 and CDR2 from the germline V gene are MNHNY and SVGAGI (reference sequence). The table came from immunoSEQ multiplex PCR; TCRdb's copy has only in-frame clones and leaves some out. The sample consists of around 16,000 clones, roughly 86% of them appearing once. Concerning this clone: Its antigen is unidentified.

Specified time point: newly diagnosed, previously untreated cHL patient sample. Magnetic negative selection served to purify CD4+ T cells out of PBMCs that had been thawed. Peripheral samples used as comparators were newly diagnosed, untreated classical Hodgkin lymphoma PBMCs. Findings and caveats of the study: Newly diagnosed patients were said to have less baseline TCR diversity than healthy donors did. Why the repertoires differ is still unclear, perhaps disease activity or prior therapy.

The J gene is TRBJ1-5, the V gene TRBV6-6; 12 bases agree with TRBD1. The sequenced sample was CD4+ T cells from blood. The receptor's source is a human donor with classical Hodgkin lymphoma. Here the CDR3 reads CASGDRGPGNQPQHF. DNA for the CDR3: TGTGCCAGCGGGGACAGGGGGCCCGGCAATCAGCCCCAGCATTTT.